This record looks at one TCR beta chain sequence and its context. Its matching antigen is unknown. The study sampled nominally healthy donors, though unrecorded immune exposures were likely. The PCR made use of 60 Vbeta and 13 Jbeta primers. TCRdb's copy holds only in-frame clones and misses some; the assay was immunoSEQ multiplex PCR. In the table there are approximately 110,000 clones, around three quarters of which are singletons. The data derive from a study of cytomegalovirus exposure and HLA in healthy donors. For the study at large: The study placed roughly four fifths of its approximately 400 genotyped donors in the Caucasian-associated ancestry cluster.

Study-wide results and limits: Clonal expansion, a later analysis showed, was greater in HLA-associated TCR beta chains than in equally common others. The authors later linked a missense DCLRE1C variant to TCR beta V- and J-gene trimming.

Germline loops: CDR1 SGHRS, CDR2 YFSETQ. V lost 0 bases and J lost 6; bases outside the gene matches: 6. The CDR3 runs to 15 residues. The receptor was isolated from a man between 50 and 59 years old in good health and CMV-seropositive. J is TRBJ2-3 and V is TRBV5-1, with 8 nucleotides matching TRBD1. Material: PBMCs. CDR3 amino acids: CASSLGSGGGDTQYF. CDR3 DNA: TGCGCCAGCAGCTTGGGGTCAGGGGGCGGCGATACGCAGTATTTT.